This record concerns one T cell receptor beta chain sequence. This CDR3 contains 17 residues. Germline V gene sequence: CDR1 LGHNA, CDR2 YSLEER. Trimming at V came to 0 bases and at J to 2 bases, leaving 5 bases not matched to a gene. This entry belongs to a study of blood T cell repertoires in COVID-19. Study-level information: The samples span acute and convalescent COVID-19 from the United States, Italy and Spain. The cDNA or gDNA used as material had been derived from T cells, B-cell-depleted T cells, or PBMCs.

Original data processing: The authors estimated nucleated cell counts from reference gene primer amplification. The table came from immunoSEQ multiplex PCR; TCRdb's copy has only in-frame clones and leaves some out. For V, J and clone size, that table is used; D and trimming come from the DNA. The sample holds around 72,000 clones, 75% to 90% seen once. Sequenced sample: peripheral blood. The receptor comes from a man aged 50 to 59 with active COVID-19. This chain connects TRBV4-3 to TRBJ2-1; 9 nucleotides match TRBD2. The CDR3 DNA reads TGCGCCAGCAGCCAAGATGGTCTAGCGGGGACCTACAATGAGCAGTTCTTC. As protein: CASSQDGLAGTYNEQFF.